Included here is one T cell receptor (beta chain) sequence, with context. V shed 6 bases, J shed 2 bases, and the junction held 6 bases outside the gene matches. The CDR3 loop spans 14 amino acids. Germline V gives CDR1 MNHEY, CDR2 SVGAGI. The PCR employed 60 Vbeta primers together with 13 Jbeta primers. In the study's own analysis: Later analysis identified approximately 80 million unique TCR beta chains, around 10 million shared. The data were produced by immunoSEQ multiplex PCR, yet TCRdb's version contains in-frame clones alone and is incomplete. D and trimming come from the DNA, and the V and J calls and clone size come from that table. This sample yields some 240,000 clones, of which 60% to 80% are seen a single time; 3.8% belongs to the top ten. Each donor's status was that of a healthy bone marrow donor. The data derive from a study of cytomegalovirus exposure and HLA in healthy donors.

The chain carries TRBV6-5 and TRBJ1-2; 7 nucleotides agree with TRBD1. The clonotype originates from a male donor in good health and CMV-seronegative. The sample comprised PBMCs. Written as DNA, the CDR3 is TGTGCCAGCAGATTCGGGACAGAGAACTATGGCTACACCTTC. It is translated as CASRFGTENYGYTF.